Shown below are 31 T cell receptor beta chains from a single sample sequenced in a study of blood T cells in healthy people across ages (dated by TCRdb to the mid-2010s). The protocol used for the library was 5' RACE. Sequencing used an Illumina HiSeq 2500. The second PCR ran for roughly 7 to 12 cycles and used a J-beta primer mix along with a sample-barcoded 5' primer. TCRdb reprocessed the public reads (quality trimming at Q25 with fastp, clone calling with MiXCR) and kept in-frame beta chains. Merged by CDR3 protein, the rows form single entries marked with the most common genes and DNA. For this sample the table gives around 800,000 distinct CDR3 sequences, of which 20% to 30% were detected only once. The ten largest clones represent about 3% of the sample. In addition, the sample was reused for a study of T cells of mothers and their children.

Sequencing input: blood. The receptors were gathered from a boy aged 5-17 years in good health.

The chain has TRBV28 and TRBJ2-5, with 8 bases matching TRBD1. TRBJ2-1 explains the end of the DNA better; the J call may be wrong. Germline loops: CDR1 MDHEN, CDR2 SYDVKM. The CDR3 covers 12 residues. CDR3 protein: CAGGGTGNEQFF. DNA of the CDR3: TGTGCCGGCGGCGGGACAGGAAATGAGCAGTTCTTC.

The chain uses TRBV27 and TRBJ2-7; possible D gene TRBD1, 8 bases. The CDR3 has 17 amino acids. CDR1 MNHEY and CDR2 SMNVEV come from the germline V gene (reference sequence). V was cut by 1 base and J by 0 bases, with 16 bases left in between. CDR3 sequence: CASSLFNRGRASYEQYF. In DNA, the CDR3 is TGTGCCAGCAGTTTATTCAACAGGGGGAGGGCCTCCTACGAGCAGTACTTC.

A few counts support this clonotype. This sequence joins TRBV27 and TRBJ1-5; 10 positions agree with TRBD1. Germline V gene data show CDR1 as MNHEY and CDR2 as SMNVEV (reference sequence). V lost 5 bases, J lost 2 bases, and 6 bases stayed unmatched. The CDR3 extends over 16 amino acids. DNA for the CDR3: TGTGCCAGCAGTAAGACAGGGGGCGCCGGCAATCAGCCCCAGCATTTT. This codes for CASSKTGGAGNQPQHF.

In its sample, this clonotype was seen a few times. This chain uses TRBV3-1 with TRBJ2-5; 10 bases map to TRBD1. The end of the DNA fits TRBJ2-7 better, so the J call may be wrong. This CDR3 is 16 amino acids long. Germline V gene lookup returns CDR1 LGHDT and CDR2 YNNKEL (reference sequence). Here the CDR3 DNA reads TGTGCCAGCAGCCTAACCCGGGACAGGGGAAAGGGCGAGCAGTACTTC. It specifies CASSLTRDRGKGEQYF.

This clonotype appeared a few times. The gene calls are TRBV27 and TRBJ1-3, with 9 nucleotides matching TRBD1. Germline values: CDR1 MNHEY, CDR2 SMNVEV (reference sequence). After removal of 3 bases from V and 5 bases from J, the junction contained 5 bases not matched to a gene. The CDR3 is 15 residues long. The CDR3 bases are TGTGCCAGCAGTTTGAATACAGGGGGCCGAAACACCATATATTTT. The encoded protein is CASSLNTGGRNTIYF.

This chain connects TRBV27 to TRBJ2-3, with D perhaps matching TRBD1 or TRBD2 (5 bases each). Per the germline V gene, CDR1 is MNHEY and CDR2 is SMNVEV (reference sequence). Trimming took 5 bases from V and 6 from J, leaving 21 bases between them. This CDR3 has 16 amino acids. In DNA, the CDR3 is TGTGCCAGCAGTCCAATTTTGAGGGGCACACGGGATACGCAGTATTTT. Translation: CASSPILRGTRDTQYF.

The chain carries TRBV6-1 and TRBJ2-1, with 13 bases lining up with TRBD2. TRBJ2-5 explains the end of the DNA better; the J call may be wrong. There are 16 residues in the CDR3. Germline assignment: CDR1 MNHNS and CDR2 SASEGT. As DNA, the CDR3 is TGTGCCAGCAGTGTTCAGACTAGCGGGGGGCAAGAGACCCAGTACTTC. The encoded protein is CASSVQTSGGQETQYF.

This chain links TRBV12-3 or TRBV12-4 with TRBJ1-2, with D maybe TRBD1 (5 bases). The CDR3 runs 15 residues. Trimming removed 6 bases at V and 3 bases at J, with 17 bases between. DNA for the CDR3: TGTGCCAGCAGAGATGTCAGGAAAGGGGACTATGGCTACACCTTC. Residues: CASRDVRKGDYGYTF.

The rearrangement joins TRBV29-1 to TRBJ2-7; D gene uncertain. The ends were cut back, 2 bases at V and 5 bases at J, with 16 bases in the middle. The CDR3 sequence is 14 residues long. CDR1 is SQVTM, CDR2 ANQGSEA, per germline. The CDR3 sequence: CSVENSPFRDEQYF. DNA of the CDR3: TGCAGCGTTGAAAACAGCCCTTTTCGGGACGAGCAGTACTTC.

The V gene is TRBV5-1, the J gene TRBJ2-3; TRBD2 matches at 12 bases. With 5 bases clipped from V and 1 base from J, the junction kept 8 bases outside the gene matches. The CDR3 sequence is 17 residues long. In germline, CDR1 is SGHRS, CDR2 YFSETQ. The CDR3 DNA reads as TGCGCCAGCAGGGGGACTAGCGGGTTATTTGGCACAGATACGCAGTATTTT. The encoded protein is CASRGTSGLFGTDTQYF.

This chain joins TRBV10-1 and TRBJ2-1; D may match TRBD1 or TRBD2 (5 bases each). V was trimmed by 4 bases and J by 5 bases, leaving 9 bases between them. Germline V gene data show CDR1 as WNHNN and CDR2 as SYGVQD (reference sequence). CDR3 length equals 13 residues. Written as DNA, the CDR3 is TGCGCCAGCAGTGCGGGGCTTGACAATGAGCAGTTCTTC. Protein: CASSAGLDNEQFF.

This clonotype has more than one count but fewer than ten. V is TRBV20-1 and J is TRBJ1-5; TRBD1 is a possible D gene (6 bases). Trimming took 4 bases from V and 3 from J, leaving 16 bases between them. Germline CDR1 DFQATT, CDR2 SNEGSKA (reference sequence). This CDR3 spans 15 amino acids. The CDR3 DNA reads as TGCAGTGCTACAGAACCAGGACAGATCAATCAGCCCCAGCATTTT. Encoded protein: CSATEPGQINQPQHF.

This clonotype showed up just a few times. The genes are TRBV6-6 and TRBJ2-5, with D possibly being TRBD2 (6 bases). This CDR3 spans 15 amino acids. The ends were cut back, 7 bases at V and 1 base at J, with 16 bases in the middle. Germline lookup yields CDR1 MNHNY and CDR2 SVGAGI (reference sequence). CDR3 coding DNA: TGTGCCAGCACCCCTACCGGGACTTTCCAAGAGACCCAGTACTTC. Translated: CASTPTGTFQETQYF.

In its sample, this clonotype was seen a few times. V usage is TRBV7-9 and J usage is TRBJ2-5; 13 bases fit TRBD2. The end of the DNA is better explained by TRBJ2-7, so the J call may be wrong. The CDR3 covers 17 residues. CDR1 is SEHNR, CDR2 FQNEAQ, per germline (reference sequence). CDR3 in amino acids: CASSQGTSGDSSYEQYF. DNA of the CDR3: TGTGCCAGCAGCCAAGGGACTAGCGGGGATTCCTCCTACGAGCAGTACTTC.

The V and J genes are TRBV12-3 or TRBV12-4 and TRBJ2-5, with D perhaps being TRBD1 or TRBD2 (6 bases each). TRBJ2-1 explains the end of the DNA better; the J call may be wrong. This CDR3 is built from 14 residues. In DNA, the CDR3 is TGTGCCATTAACCCGGAGGGGGACCTCAATGAGCAGTTCTTC. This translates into CAINPEGDLNEQFF.

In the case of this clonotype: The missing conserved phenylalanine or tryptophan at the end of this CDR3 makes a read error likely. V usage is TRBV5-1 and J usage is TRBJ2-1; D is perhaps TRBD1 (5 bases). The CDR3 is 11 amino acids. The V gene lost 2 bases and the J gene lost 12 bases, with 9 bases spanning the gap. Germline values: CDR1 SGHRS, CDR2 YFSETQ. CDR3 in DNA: TGCGCCAGCAGCTTTCGACAGAGGCAGTTCTCC. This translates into CASSFRQRQFS.

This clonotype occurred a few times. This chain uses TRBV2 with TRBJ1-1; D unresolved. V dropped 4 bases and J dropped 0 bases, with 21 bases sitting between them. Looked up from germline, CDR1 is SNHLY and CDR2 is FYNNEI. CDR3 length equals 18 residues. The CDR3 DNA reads TGTGCCAGCAGTGTCGTGGCAGTTTCCGATTTTATGAACACTGAAGCTTTCTTT. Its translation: CASSVVAVSDFMNTEAFF.

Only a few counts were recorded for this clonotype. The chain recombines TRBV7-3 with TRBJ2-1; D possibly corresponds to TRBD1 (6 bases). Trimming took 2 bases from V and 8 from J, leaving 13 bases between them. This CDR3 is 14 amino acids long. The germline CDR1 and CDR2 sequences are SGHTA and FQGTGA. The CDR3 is CASSLPVRGDEQFF. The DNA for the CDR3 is TGTGCCAGCAGCTTACCCGTCAGGGGAGATGAGCAGTTCTTC.

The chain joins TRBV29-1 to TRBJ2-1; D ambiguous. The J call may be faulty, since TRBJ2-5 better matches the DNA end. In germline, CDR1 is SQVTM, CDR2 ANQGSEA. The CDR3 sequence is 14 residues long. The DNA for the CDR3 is TGCAGCGTTGAAGATGCCACGGCTCGGGAGACCCAGTACTTC. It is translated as CSVEDATARETQYF.

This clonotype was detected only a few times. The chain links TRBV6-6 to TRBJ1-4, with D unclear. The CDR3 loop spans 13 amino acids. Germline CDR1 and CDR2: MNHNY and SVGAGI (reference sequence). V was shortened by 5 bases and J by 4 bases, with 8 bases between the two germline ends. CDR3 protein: CASSQWINEKLFF. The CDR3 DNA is TGTGCCAGCAGTCAGTGGATTAATGAAAAACTGTTTTTT.

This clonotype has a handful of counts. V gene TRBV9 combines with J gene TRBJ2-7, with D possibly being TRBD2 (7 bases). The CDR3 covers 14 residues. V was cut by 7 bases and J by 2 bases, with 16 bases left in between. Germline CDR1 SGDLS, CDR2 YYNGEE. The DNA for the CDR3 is TGTGCCAGCCCGGGGGGACACCCGACCTACGAGCAGTACTTC. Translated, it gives CASPGGHPTYEQYF.

The CDR3 DNA is TGTGCCAGCAGTTACTCCGTGGTAGCGGGGGGGGGTGAGCAGTTCTTC. Translation gives CASSYSVVAGGGEQFF. The genes are TRBV6-5 and TRBJ2-5; TRBD2 agrees at 11 bases. The end of the DNA is better explained by TRBJ2-1, so the J call may be wrong. The CDR3 is 16 residues long. CDR1 and CDR2 from the germline V gene are MNHEY and SVGAGI.

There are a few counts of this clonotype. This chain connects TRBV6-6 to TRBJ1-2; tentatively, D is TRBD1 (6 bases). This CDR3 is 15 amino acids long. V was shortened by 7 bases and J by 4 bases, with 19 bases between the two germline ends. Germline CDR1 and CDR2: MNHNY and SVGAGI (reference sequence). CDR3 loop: CASTQGTARAYGYTF. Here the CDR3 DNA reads TGTGCCAGCACCCAGGGGACGGCTCGGGCCTATGGCTACACCTTC.

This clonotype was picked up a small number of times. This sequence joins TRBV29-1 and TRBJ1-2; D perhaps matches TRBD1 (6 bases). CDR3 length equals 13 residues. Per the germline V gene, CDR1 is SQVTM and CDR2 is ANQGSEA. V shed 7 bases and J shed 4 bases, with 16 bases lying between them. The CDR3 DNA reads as TGCAGCGCCGCCGCGACAGGCACCTATGGCTACACCTTC. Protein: CSAAATGTYGYTF.

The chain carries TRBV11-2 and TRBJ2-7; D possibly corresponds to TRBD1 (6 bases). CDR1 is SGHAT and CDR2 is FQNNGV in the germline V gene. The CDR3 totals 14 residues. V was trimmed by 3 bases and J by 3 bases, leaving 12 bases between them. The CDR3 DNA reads TGTGCCAGCAGCTTGGTAGTACAGGGCTACGAGCAGTACTTC. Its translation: CASSLVVQGYEQYF.

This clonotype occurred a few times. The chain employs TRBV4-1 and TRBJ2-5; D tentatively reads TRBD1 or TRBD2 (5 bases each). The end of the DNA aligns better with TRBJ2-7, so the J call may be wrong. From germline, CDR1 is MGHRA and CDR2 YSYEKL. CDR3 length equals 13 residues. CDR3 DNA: TGCGCCAGCAGCTCACCCAGGGAGAACGAGCAGTACTTC. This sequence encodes CASSSPRENEQYF.

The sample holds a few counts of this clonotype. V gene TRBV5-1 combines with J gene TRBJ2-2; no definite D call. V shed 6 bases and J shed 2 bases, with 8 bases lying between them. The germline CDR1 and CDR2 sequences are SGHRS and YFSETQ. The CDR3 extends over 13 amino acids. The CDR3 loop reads CASTGRNTGELFF. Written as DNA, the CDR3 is TGCGCCAGCACCGGCCGTAACACCGGGGAGCTGTTTTTT.

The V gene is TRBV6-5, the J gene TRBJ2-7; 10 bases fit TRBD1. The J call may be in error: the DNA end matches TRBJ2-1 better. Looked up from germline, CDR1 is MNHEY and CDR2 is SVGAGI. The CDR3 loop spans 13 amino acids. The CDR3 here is CASGDRGGNEQFF. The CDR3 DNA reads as TGTGCCAGCGGGGACAGGGGAGGCAATGAGCAGTTCTTC.

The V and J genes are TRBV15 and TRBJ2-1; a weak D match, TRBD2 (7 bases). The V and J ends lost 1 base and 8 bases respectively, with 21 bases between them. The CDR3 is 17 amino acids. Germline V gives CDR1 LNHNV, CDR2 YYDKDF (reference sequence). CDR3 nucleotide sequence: TGTGCCACCAGCAGAGCCGGGGGGCATGGGGGTAGGGATGAGCAGTTCTTC. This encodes CATSRAGGHGGRDEQFF.

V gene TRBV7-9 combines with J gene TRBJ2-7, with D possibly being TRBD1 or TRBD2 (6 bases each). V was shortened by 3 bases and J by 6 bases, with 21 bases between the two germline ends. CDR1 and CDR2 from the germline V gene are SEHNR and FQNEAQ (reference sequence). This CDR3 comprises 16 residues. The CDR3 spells CASSFVPGAGEAEQYF. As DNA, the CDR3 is TGTGCCAGCAGCTTCGTACCAGGGGCAGGGGAGGCCGAGCAGTACTTC.

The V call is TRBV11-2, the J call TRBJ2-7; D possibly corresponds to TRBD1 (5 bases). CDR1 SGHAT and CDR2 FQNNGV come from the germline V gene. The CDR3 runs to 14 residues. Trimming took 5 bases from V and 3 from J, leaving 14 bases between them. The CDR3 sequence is CASSATVQGYEQYF. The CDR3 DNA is TGTGCCAGCAGCGCTACCGTCCAGGGCTACGAGCAGTACTTC.